The clone carrying this TCR beta chain was detected only once. The data stem from a study of patients and donors after allogeneic stem cell transplantation. This CDR3 has 14 amino acids. Trimming took 5 bases from V and 4 from J, leaving 13 bases between them. Per the germline V gene, CDR1 is KGHSH and CDR2 is LQKENI. Each CDR3 protein is one row after TCRdb ran MiXCR on the RT-PCR reads. The repertoire holds approximately 210,000 distinct CDR3 sequences, with around two fifths as singletons. This TCR came from a human donor who was either an allogeneic HSCT recipient or a stem cell or donor lymphocyte infusion donor (not recorded which). It is not recorded whose cells these are; they may come from a transplant donor. The sequenced material came from blood, either unsorted or a sorted T cell fraction (not recorded which). The chain is built from TRBV18 and TRBJ2-3; the D gene is possibly TRBD1 (5 bases). The DNA for the CDR3 is TGTGCCAGCTCAGGGGCTATTCACCCAGATACGCAGTATTTT. Its protein product is CASSGAIHPDTQYF.